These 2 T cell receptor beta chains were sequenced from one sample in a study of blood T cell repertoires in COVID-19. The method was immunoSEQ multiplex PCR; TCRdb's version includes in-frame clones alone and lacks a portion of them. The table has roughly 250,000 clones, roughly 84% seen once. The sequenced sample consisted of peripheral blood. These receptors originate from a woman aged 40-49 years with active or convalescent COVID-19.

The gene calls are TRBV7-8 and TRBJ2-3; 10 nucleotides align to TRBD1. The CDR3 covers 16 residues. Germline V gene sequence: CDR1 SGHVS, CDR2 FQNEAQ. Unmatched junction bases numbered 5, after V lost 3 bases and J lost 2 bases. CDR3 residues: CASSFGGQGITDTQYF. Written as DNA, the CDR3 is TGTGCCAGCAGCTTCGGGGGACAGGGGATCACAGATACGCAGTATTTT.

CDR3 coding DNA: TGTGCCAGCAGCTTAGTTGCCCTCGGGGAGACCCAGTACTTC. It translates to CASSLVALGETQYF. The chain employs TRBV7-9 and TRBJ2-5; no reliable D call. Germline CDR1 reads SEHNR; CDR2 reads FQNEAQ (reference sequence). With 1 base removed from V and 5 bases from J, the gap between germline ends came to 11 bases. The length of the CDR3 is 14 residues.